Here is one T cell receptor (beta chain) with its context. Its specific antigen is unknown. The record has no base qualities; no much larger clone is one base away. This sample is drawn from a study of control samples from healthy donors and cancer patients (dated by TCRdb to about 2020). CDR1 and CDR2, per the germline V gene, are LGHNT and FRNRAP. The CDR3, from cysteine to phenylalanine, totals 12 residues. Kept here is only the CDR3 DNA, which spans 36 bases and is read in frame from base 1. V and J lose 6 bases and 3 bases, and a span of 8 bases separates them. Receptor amplification or capture employed the immunoSEQ multiplex PCR assay. Sourced from immuneACCESS, this table was stored by TCRdb with only in-frame sequences that have V and J called. A share of the clones is absent; for the studies checked, an unresolved V gene accounts for under half, and the remainder has no known explanation. Recorded for this sample are 40,000 to 60,000 clones; just over 85% of them occurred a single time. About 2.6% of the sample belongs to the ten largest clones.

The chain links TRBV12-5 with TRBJ1-1, with no D gene named confidently. The sequenced material came from PBMCs. The TCR originated in a woman aged 45-59 years with lung cancer. The DNA reads TGTGCTAGTGGGAAGGGCCACACTGAAGCTTTCTTT. Its coded protein is CASGKGHTEAFF.